Below, 18 T cell receptor beta chains from the same sample are listed, as sequenced in a study of T cells in Graves' hyperthyroidism and ophthalmopathy (dated by TCRdb to between 2018 and 2020). Library method: multiplex PCR. The data were produced on an Illumina HiSeq 2000. Amplification of TCR beta CDR3 regions was carried out from RNA transcripts. For the first round of RT-PCR on the TCR CDR3, the HTBI primer set was used together with the Qiagen OneStep RT-PCR kit. TCRdb passed the public sequencing reads through fastp at Q25 and MiXCR, retaining productive beta sequences. CDR3 protein duplicates are merged, each entry listing the most common genes and DNA. This sample lists roughly 330,000 distinct CDR3 sequences; roughly 15% were detected once. The top ten clonotypes cover 33% of the sample. Material: blood. The receptor set was obtained from a young man with Graves' hyperthyroidism.

This chain links TRBV5-6 with TRBJ2-7, with 11 bases aligning to TRBD2. CDR1 is SGHDT, CDR2 YYEEEE, per germline. V gave up 3 bases and J gave up 4 bases; unmatched junction bases: 9. This CDR3 contains 16 residues. The CDR3 DNA is TGTGCCAGCAGCTCAGAAACTAGCGGGAGATATTACGAGCAGTACTTC. Translated, it gives CASSSETSGRYYEQYF.

This chain connects TRBV10-3 to TRBJ2-1; 7 bases are a match to TRBD1. The CDR3 is 13 amino acids. CDR1 is ENHRY and CDR2 is SYGVKD in the germline V gene. Germline trimming cut 6 bases from V and 5 bases from J; bases unmatched to any gene: 4. The CDR3, as DNA: TGTGCCATCAGACGGGACAGAGACAATGAGCAGTTCTTC. This sequence encodes CAIRRDRDNEQFF.

At least ten counts were recorded for this clonotype. In DNA, the CDR3 is TGTGCCAGCAGTTTTCCGAATCGGGGCGGGGAGCTGTTTTTT. It encodes CASSFPNRGGELFF. This chain connects TRBV12-3 or TRBV12-4 to TRBJ2-2; the D gene is possibly TRBD2 (5 bases). CDR3 length: 14 residues. V was cut by 3 bases and J by 7 bases, with 12 bases left in between.

The rearrangement uses TRBV7-9 and TRBJ2-7; D remains unclear. Trimming shortened V by 1 base and J by 2 bases, and 9 bases separated the two germline ends. The CDR3 has 14 residues. Germline V CDR1 and CDR2: SEHNR, FQNEAQ (reference sequence). CDR3 residues: CASSLGQDPYEQYF. CDR3 nucleotides: TGTGCCAGCAGCTTAGGGCAGGACCCCTACGAGCAGTACTTC.

CDR3 bases: TGTGCCAGCAGTCCGCCGGGACAGCCCGGGGAGCTGTTTTTT. It codes for CASSPPGQPGELFF. The rearrangement joins TRBV27 to TRBJ2-2; 7 bases match TRBD1. The J segment lost 6 bases and the V segment lost 5 bases, leaving 6 bases of the junction unmatched. CDR3 length: 14 residues. Germline V gene sequence: CDR1 MNHEY, CDR2 SMNVEV (reference sequence).

This clonotype showed up many times. The chain employs TRBV18 and TRBJ2-7; the match to TRBD2 covers 7 bases. Per germline, CDR1 KGHSH and CDR2 LQKENI. The CDR3 spans 14 residues. V shed 3 bases, J shed 3 bases, and the junction held 5 bases outside the gene matches. CDR3 sequence: CASSPSRTSYEQYF. DNA for the CDR3: TGTGCCAGCTCACCCTCTCGGACTAGCTACGAGCAGTACTTC.

The genes are TRBV12-3 or TRBV12-4 and TRBJ1-1; possibly TRBD1 for D (6 bases). V dropped 10 bases and J dropped 6 bases, with 18 bases sitting between them. There are 13 residues in the CDR3. The CDR3 DNA reads as TGTGCCACCCGGGGGCAGGGGAGTCCTGAAGCTTTCTTT. It codes for CATRGQGSPEAFF.

This clonotype was seen repeatedly, ten times or more. The J gene is TRBJ1-3, the V gene TRBV7-8; D uncertain. Trimming left V 3 bases short and J 4 bases short, with 7 bases between. The CDR3 consists of 13 residues. Germline-derived CDR1 and CDR2 are SGHVS and FQNEAQ. The CDR3 sequence: CASSFDRGNTIYF. The DNA for the CDR3 is TGTGCCAGCAGCTTTGATCGCGGAAACACCATATATTTT.

This clonotype was seen a few times. One base away lies a much larger clone, so this may be a sequencing read error. This chain uses TRBV7-2 with TRBJ2-1, with D possibly matching TRBD2 (6 bases). Trimming removed 7 bases from V and 0 bases from J, with 13 bases in between. Germline V CDR1 and CDR2: SGHTA, FQGNSA. This CDR3 is 15 amino acids long. The CDR3 sequence is CASNYRGSSYNEQFF. The CDR3 nucleotides are TGTGCCAGCAACTACCGGGGGAGCTCCTACAATGAGCAGTTCTTC.

The V gene is TRBV5-5, the J gene TRBJ2-2; D remains ambiguous. Germline V lookup: CDR1 SGHKS, CDR2 YYEKEE (reference sequence). V lost 4 bases, J lost 6 bases, and 13 bases lay in between. CDR3 length: 14 amino acids. This chain's CDR3 is CASSPIDLAGELFF. The CDR3 DNA is TGTGCCAGCAGCCCCATCGACTTGGCCGGGGAGCTGTTTTTT.

There are many counts of this clonotype. V is TRBV5-1 and J is TRBJ2-1, with 10 bases fitting TRBD2. Germline values: CDR1 SGHRS, CDR2 YFSETQ. The CDR3 is 15 amino acids. Losses at the gene ends were 3 bases for V and 4 bases for J; bases not matched to a gene: 4. Here the CDR3 DNA reads TGCGCCAGCAGCTCGCTAGCGGGGGATTACAATGAGCAGTTCTTC. This sequence encodes CASSSLAGDYNEQFF.

This clonotype came up many times. The chain combines TRBV3-1 with TRBJ1-1; D not resolved. Trimming shortened V by 0 bases and J by 1 base, and 12 bases separated the two germline ends. The V gene's germline CDR1 is LGHDT and CDR2 YNNKEL (reference sequence). The CDR3 covers 16 residues. The CDR3 DNA is TGTGCCAGCAGCCAAGATCTAGGCGGGTGGAACACTGAAGCTTTCTTT. Protein sequence: CASSQDLGGWNTEAFF.

This clonotype was recorded many times. This chain joins TRBV2 and TRBJ2-1; D is possibly TRBD2 (5 bases). Trimming left V 4 bases short and J 12 bases short, with 13 bases between. Germline V gives CDR1 SNHLY, CDR2 FYNNEI. This CDR3 is 12 amino acids long. CDR3 residues: CASSALAVWQFF. CDR3 nucleotide sequence: TGTGCCAGCAGTGCTCTAGCAGTATGGCAGTTCTTC.

This clonotype was seen ten or more times. V and J are TRBV30 and TRBJ2-1; D not certain. V gave up 2 bases and J gave up 10 bases, with 9 bases separating them. This CDR3 has 11 residues. The germline CDR1 and CDR2 sequences are GTSNPN and SVGIG (reference sequence). The CDR3 loop reads CAWSRALEQFF. In nucleotides, the CDR3 is TGTGCCTGGAGTAGGGCCCTCGAGCAGTTCTTC.

This clonotype was seen many times. V is TRBV7-9 and J is TRBJ1-2; D is unclear. Germline V lookup: CDR1 SEHNR, CDR2 FQNEAQ (reference sequence). The CDR3 is made up of 13 amino acids. Trimming removed 3 bases at V and 6 bases at J, with 11 bases between. CDR3 DNA sequence: TGTGCCAGCAGCTTCGATGGGGTACATGGCTACACCTTC. This sequence encodes CASSFDGVHGYTF.

A word on this clonotype: This may arise from a read error, as a much more abundant clone is one base away. The V call is TRBV12-3 or TRBV12-4, the J call TRBJ2-5; D not certain. The CDR3 is made up of 15 amino acids. V lost 6 bases to trimming and J lost 5 bases, with 19 bases between them. CDR3 amino acids: CASSRGPKDLETQYF. In nucleotides, the CDR3 is TGTGCCAGCAGCCGCGGACCGAAGGACCTGGAGACCCAGTACTTC.

The chain carries TRBV20-1 and TRBJ2-3, with D tentatively TRBD2 (8 bases). Germline V lookup: CDR1 DFQATT, CDR2 SNEGSKA (reference sequence). V lost 5 bases and J 5 bases, leaving 29 bases between the germline ends. This CDR3 contains 18 residues. The CDR3: CSARSTGEASGLIDTQYF. In DNA, the CDR3 is TGCAGTGCTCGGTCCACAGGGGAGGCTAGCGGGCTCATAGATACGCAGTATTTT.

The rearrangement links TRBV3-1 to TRBJ1-2, with 7 bases matching TRBD1. V gave up 3 bases and J gave up 3 bases; unmatched junction bases: 13. Germline V gene sequence: CDR1 LGHDT, CDR2 YNNKEL (reference sequence). There are 17 residues in the CDR3. CDR3 nucleotide sequence: TGTGCCAGCAGCCATTCTGACAGGGCTTTGGACGACTATGGCTACACCTTC. Protein product: CASSHSDRALDDYGYTF.